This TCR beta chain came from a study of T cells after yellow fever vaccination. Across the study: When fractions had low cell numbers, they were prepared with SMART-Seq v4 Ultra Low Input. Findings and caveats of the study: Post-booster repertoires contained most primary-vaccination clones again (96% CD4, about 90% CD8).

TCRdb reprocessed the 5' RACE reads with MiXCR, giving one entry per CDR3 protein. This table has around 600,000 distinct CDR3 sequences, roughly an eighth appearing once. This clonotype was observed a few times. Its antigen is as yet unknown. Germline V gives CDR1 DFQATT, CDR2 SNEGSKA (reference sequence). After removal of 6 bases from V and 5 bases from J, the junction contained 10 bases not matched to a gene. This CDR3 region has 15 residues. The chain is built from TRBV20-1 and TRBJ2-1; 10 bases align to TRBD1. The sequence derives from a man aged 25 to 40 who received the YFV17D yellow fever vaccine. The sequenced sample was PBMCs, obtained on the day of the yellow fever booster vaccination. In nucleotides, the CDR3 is TGCAGTGCACTAGCCGGGACAGGGGTTCACAATGAGCAGTTCTTC. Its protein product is CSALAGTGVHNEQFF.